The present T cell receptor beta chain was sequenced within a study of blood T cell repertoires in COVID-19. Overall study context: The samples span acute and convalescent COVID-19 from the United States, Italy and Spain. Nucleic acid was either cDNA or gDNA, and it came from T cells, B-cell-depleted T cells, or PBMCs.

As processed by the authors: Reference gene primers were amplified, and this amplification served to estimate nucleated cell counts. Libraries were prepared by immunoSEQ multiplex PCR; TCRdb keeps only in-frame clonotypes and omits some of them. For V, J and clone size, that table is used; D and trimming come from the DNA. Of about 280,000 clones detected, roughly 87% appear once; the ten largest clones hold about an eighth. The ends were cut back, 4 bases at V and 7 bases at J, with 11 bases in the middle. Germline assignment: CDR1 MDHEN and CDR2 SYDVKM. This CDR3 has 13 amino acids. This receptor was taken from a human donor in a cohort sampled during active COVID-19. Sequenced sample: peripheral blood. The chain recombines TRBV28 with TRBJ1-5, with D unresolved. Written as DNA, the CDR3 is TGTGCCAGCAGTTCCCCCTTGGCCCAGCCCCAGCATTTT. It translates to CASSSPLAQPQHF. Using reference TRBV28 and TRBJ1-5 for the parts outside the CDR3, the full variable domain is DVKVTQSSRYLVKRTGEKVFLECVQDMDHENMFWYRQDPGLGLRLIYFSYDVKMKEKGDIPEGYSVSREKKERFSLILESASTNQTSMYLCASSSPLAQPQHFGDGTRLSIL.